The 19 T cell receptor beta chains listed next were all sequenced from one sample in a study of cytomegalovirus exposure and HLA in healthy donors. Primers included in the PCR were 60 Vbeta and 13 Jbeta primers. The repertoire was sequenced with immunoSEQ multiplex PCR; TCRdb's copy has only in-frame clones and lacks some. The sample has nearly 200,000 clones. Sequenced input: PBMCs. The receptors stem from a boy between 5 and 17 years old in good health and CMV-seronegative.

V gene TRBV9 combines with J gene TRBJ2-3, with 14 positions matching TRBD2. The length of the CDR3 is 18 residues. CDR1 is SGDLS, CDR2 YYNGEE, per germline. The V segment lost 3 bases and the J segment 0 bases; nucleotides outside the gene matches: 6. The CDR3 here is CASSGRLAGGISTDTQYF. CDR3 nucleotide sequence: TGTGCCAGCAGCGGGAGACTAGCGGGGGGGATTAGCACAGATACGCAGTATTTT.

V is TRBV2 and J is TRBJ1-2; 7 nucleotides agree with TRBD1. The V segment lost 3 bases and the J segment 5 bases; nucleotides outside the gene matches: 3. Germline assignment: CDR1 SNHLY and CDR2 FYNNEI. The length of the CDR3 is 13 residues. The CDR3 loop reads CASSDGDSYGYTF. Here the CDR3 DNA reads TGTGCCAGCAGTGATGGGGACAGTTATGGCTACACCTTC.

The chain is built from TRBV30 and TRBJ1-5, with D perhaps TRBD1 (5 bases). The CDR3 has 13 residues. V dropped 4 bases and J dropped 4 bases, with 11 bases sitting between them. CDR1 and CDR2 (germline): GTSNPN, SVGIG (reference sequence). CDR3 sequence (DNA): TGTGCCTGGACTAATGACAGAAATCAGCCCCAGCATTTT. Protein: CAWTNDRNQPQHF. The full variable domain, rest sourced from reference TRBV30 and TRBJ1-5, is SQTIHQWPATLVQPVGSPLSLECTVEGTSNPNLYWYRQAAGRGLQLLFYSVGIGQISSEVPQNLSASRPQDRQFILSSKKLLLSDSGFYLCAWTNDRNQPQHFGDGTRLSIL.

Notes on this clone: Relative to the germline gene, one junction end is altered; a read error may explain this. The V and J genes are TRBV5-6 and TRBJ1-6, with TRBD1 matching over 7 bases. This CDR3 region has 13 residues. From germline, CDR1 is SGHDT and CDR2 YYEEEE. CDR3 sequence: CAGRGQINSPLHF. In nucleotides, the CDR3 is TGTGCCGGCAGGGGACAGATAAATTCACCCCTCCACTTT.

The rearrangement uses TRBV28 and TRBJ2-7; D gene uncertain. Trimming shortened V by 6 bases and J by 1 base, and 7 bases separated the two germline ends. Germline V CDR1 and CDR2: MDHEN, SYDVKM. The CDR3 consists of 12 residues. The chain's CDR3 is CASSLYSYEQYF. The CDR3 coding sequence is TGTGCCAGCAGCCTCTATTCCTACGAGCAGTACTTC.

The genes are TRBV2 and TRBJ1-2, with unresolved D. The CDR3 has 12 amino acids. Germline assignment: CDR1 SNHLY and CDR2 FYNNEI. V gave up 11 bases and J gave up 7 bases, with 17 bases separating them. This CDR3 reads CAQRSGTAGYTF. The CDR3 coding sequence is TGTGCCCAGCGGTCGGGAACCGCTGGCTACACCTTC.

V is TRBV28 and J is TRBJ1-1; TRBD1 might be the D (5 bases). V was trimmed by 3 bases and J by 1 base, leaving 6 bases between them. This CDR3 spans 13 amino acids. CDR1 MDHEN and CDR2 SYDVKM come from the germline V gene. In DNA, the CDR3 is TGTGCCAGCAGTTTGCAGGGGAACACTGAAGCTTTCTTT. Its protein product is CASSLQGNTEAFF.

V usage is TRBV10-1 and J usage is TRBJ1-1, with D perhaps matching TRBD1 (6 bases). CDR1 and CDR2 from the germline V gene are WNHNN and SYGVQD (reference sequence). Trimming left V 6 bases short and J 1 base short, with 12 bases between. The CDR3 is made up of 14 amino acids. The CDR3: CASRWTARNTEAFF. The CDR3 nucleotides are TGCGCCAGCAGGTGGACAGCGAGGAACACTGAAGCTTTCTTT.

The rearrangement uses TRBV19 and TRBJ1-6, with 7 bases lining up with TRBD1. Germline loops: CDR1 LNHDA, CDR2 SQIVND (reference sequence). Trimming cost V 6 bases and J 7 bases; bases outside gene matches: 6. The CDR3 runs to 14 residues. CDR3 nucleotide sequence: TGTGCCAGTAGGGTGGGACAGAGGAATTCACCCCTCCACTTT. Protein product: CASRVGQRNSPLHF.

The CDR3 nucleotides read TGCGCCAGCAGCCAAGATAAGGGCGGGGGGGCTACAGATACGCAGTATTTT. It specifies CASSQDKGGGATDTQYF. The chain employs TRBV4-1 and TRBJ2-3, with 9 bases that match TRBD2. The germline V gene has CDR1 MGHRA and CDR2 YSYEKL. The CDR3 covers 17 residues. Germline trimming cut 0 bases from V and 3 bases from J; bases unmatched to any gene: 7.

The genes are TRBV28 and TRBJ2-3, with 7 bases identical to TRBD2. The CDR3 runs 16 residues. The germline gives CDR1 MDHEN, CDR2 SYDVKM. V lost 6 bases and J lost 3; bases outside the gene matches: 12. In DNA, the CDR3 is TGTGCCAGCAGCGCAGTGGGGGGGTCGGGAACAGATACGCAGTATTTT. Its translation is CASSAVGGSGTDTQYF.

This chain joins TRBV7-2 and TRBJ1-5; TRBD1 agrees at 7 bases. Germline-derived CDR1 and CDR2 are SGHTA and FQGNSA. V was clipped by 5 bases and J by 7 bases; unmatched bases: 5. CDR3 length equals 13 residues. The CDR3 nucleotides read TGTGCCAGCAGCATCAGGGGGGAGCAGCCCCAGCATTTT. As protein: CASSIRGEQPQHF. Drawing the rest from reference TRBV7-2 and TRBJ1-5, the complete variable domain is GAGVSQSPSNKVTEKGKDVELRCDPISGHTALYWYRQSLGQGLEFLIYFQGNSAPDKSGLPSDRFSAERTGGSVSTLTIQRTQQEDSAVYLCASSIRGEQPQHFGDGTRLSIL.

The rearrangement joins TRBV6-1 to TRBJ2-5; TRBD1 matches at 7 bases. V was pared by 1 base and J by 5 bases, with 4 bases of the junction left unmatched. The CDR3 is made up of 14 amino acids. CDR1 MNHNS and CDR2 SASEGT come from the germline V gene. The CDR3 protein is CASSEGQGWETQYF. CDR3 DNA sequence: TGTGCCAGCAGTGAAGGACAGGGCTGGGAGACCCAGTACTTC.

The chain uses TRBV19 and TRBJ2-1; 7 bases are a match to TRBD2. CDR1 and CDR2 from the germline V gene are LNHDA and SQIVND (reference sequence). This CDR3 is built from 13 residues. V was pared by 5 bases and J by 8 bases, with 6 bases of the junction left unmatched. The CDR3: CASSHGGDDEQFF. The CDR3 nucleotides are TGTGCCAGTAGTCATGGGGGGGACGATGAGCAGTTCTTC.

The chain joins TRBV5-1 to TRBJ2-7; 12 bases fit TRBD1. The CDR3 sequence is 15 residues long. V was clipped by 2 bases and J by 5 bases; unmatched bases: 5. From germline, CDR1 is SGHRS and CDR2 YFSETQ. In nucleotides, the CDR3 is TGCGCCAGCAGCTTCCCGGGGACAGGGGGCGACGAGCAGTACTTC. Translating it yields CASSFPGTGGDEQYF. The entire variable domain, with the rest obtained from reference TRBV5-1 and TRBJ2-7, is as follows: KAGVTQTPRYLIKTRGQQVTLSCSPISGHRSVSWYQQTPGQGLQFLFEYFSETQRNKGNFPGRFSGRQFSNSRSEMNVSTLELGDSALYLCASSFPGTGGDEQYFGPGTRLTVT.

The V and J genes are TRBV11-3 and TRBJ2-1; 8 bases map to TRBD2. This CDR3 contains 15 residues. Unmatched junction bases numbered 8, after V lost 5 bases and J lost 5 bases. Germline CDR1 reads SGHNT; CDR2 reads YENEEA. This CDR3 is CASSAGTRDHNEQFF. The DNA for the CDR3 is TGTGCCAGCAGCGCAGGGACTAGGGACCACAATGAGCAGTTCTTC.

CDR3 sequence (DNA): TGTGCCAGCAAGGCCGGGACTAGCACAGAGACCCAGTACTTC. Protein sequence: CASKAGTSTETQYF. V and J are TRBV11-2 and TRBJ2-5, with 9 bases that match TRBD2. Germline CDR1 and CDR2: SGHAT and FQNNGV. The CDR3 is 14 residues long. The trim removed 7 bases at V and 4 bases at J, leaving 7 bases unmatched.

This chain connects TRBV6-5 to TRBJ2-3, with 8 bases fitting TRBD2. CDR3 length: 15 amino acids. CDR1 MNHEY and CDR2 SVGAGI come from the germline V gene. The junction had 10 bases not matched to a gene; V was cut back by 5 bases and J by 6 bases. In DNA form, the CDR3 reads TGTGCCAGCAGTAAAGGGTCGGGGGGGCCGGATACGCAGTATTTT. Amino acids: CASSKGSGGPDTQYF.

This chain connects TRBV6-1 to TRBJ2-6; 7 bases align to TRBD2. Germline values: CDR1 MNHNS, CDR2 SASEGT. This CDR3 comprises 18 residues. Trimming cost V 3 bases and J 2 bases; bases outside gene matches: 10. The chain's CDR3 is CASSDLDHRGAGANVLTF. CDR3 coding DNA: TGTGCCAGCAGTGACTTGGACCACCGGGGGGCTGGGGCCAACGTCCTGACTTTC.